This T cell receptor (beta chain) appears in the sequencing data of a study of T-cell memory formation after mild COVID-19. Across the whole study: Largely, the TCR clusters proved donor specific.

This clonotype was detected only a few times. MiXCR, applied by TCRdb to the 5' RACE reads, yields one record per CDR3 protein. The sample includes 400,000 to 500,000 distinct CDR3 sequences, 15% to 25% of them seen just once. The trim removed 5 bases at V and 0 bases at J, leaving 6 bases unmatched. This CDR3 is 15 amino acids long. This receptor was obtained from an adult woman who had mild COVID-19 (a few samples of this study predate the infection). Cell type and time point are not known. This chain joins TRBV12-3 or TRBV12-4 and TRBJ2-7, with 8 bases lining up with TRBD2. The specimen was PBMCs or a T cell subset sorted from them (not recorded which). This CDR3 reads CASSRSGGLSYEQYF. In DNA form, the CDR3 reads TGTGCCAGCAGTCGCAGCGGGGGCCTCTCCTACGAGCAGTACTTC.